Below are 26 T cell receptor beta chains sequenced from a single sample in a study of molecular identifiers for immune sequencing clone quantification (dated by TCRdb to the late 2010s). Library construction relied on PCR. The sequencing machine was an Illumina HiSeq 4000. TCRdb itself trimmed the public reads at Q25 with fastp, ran MiXCR and retained productive beta chains. Entries that share a CDR3 protein sequence are merged under the most common genes and DNA. A total of about half a million distinct CDR3 sequences appear in this sample, 20% to 25% of them only once. The top ten hold approximately 0.8% of the sample. The source material was naive CD8+ T cells from blood, with Jurkat cell RNA spiked in. Explained via the paper, the cell subset or site label denotes: FACS-sorted CD8+CD4-CCR7+CD45RA+ naive T cells. The receptors here all came from a human donor in good health. Some libraries in this study had Jurkat cell RNA spiked in.

The chain is built from TRBV30 and TRBJ2-6; D might be TRBD1 or TRBD2, each matching 6 bases. Germline CDR1 reads GTSNPN; CDR2 reads SVGIG (reference sequence). CDR3 length equals 14 residues. V was shortened by 6 bases and J by 2 bases, with 11 bases between the two germline ends. This CDR3 is CACRGTPGANVLTF. The CDR3 DNA reads TGTGCCTGCCGGGGGACACCTGGGGCCAACGTCCTGACTTTC.

This clonotype was counted a few times. The chain carries TRBV27 and TRBJ2-1, with 9 nucleotides matching TRBD1. Germline CDR1 and CDR2: MNHEY and SMNVEV (reference sequence). V lost 4 bases and J lost 10; bases outside the gene matches: 5. This CDR3 contains 13 residues. The CDR3 loop is CASSWDRAVEQFF. The CDR3 region has the DNA TGTGCCAGCAGTTGGGACAGGGCGGTCGAGCAGTTCTTC.

The chain is built from TRBV21-1 and TRBJ1-1. TRBV21-1 is a pseudogene segment. This CDR3 is 14 amino acids long. Here the CDR3 reads CASSYRNGNTEAFF. Here the CDR3 DNA reads TGTGCCAGCAGTTATAGGAACGGGAACACTGAAGCTTTCTTT.

There are many counts of this clonotype. The rearrangement joins TRBV19 to TRBJ1-5; perhaps TRBD1 as D (6 bases). The germline V gene has CDR1 LNHDA and CDR2 SQIVND (reference sequence). This CDR3 has 13 amino acids. The V end lost 4 bases, the J end lost 12 bases, and 16 bases lay between the germline ends. The CDR3 reads CASSNHDRIGQHF. DNA of the CDR3: TGTGCCAGTAGTAACCATGACAGGATTGGCCAGCATTTT. The entire variable domain, with the rest obtained from reference TRBV19 and TRBJ1-5, is as follows: DGGITQSPKYLFRKEGQNVTLSCEQNLNHDAMYWYRQDPGQGLRLIYYSQIVNDFQKGDIAEGYSVSREKKESFPLTVTSAQKNPTAFYLCASSNHDRIGQHFGDGTRLSIL.

This clonotype was observed a few times. This chain uses TRBV27 with TRBJ2-7; 8 positions agree with TRBD2. Germline V CDR1 and CDR2: MNHEY, SMNVEV (reference sequence). J gave up 6 bases and V 5 bases, and 12 bases lay outside the gene matches. The CDR3 contains 15 residues. CDR3 DNA sequence: TGTGCCAGCAGTCCCCTGGTGGAAGCGGGAGTCGAGCAGTACTTC. Its protein is CASSPLVEAGVEQYF.

V gene TRBV24-1 combines with J gene TRBJ2-3, with 8 bases lining up with TRBD1. The germline CDR1 and CDR2 sequences are KGHDR and SFDVKD. The CDR3 runs to 16 residues. V gave up 9 bases and J gave up 1 base; unmatched junction bases: 11. The CDR3 here is CATGPQGGRGTDTQYF. The CDR3 DNA follows: TGTGCCACCGGTCCACAGGGGGGAAGAGGCACAGATACGCAGTATTTT.

This clonotype has a count of ten or more. The chain recombines TRBV4-1 with TRBJ2-1, with 11 bases matching TRBD1. CDR3 size: 16 residues. V lost 1 base and J lost 8; bases outside the gene matches: 7. Germline V CDR1 and CDR2: MGHRA, YSYEKL. For the CDR3, the DNA is TGCGCCAGCAGCCAAGTTTGGGGGACAGGGGGTGATGAGCAGTTCTTC. This translates into CASSQVWGTGGDEQFF.

This clonotype was seen at least ten times. The V gene is TRBV13, the J gene TRBJ1-1; the match to TRBD1 covers 7 bases. This CDR3 is 14 amino acids long. Per the germline V gene, CDR1 is PRHDT and CDR2 is FYEKMQ (reference sequence). V was clipped by 5 bases and J by 1 base; unmatched bases: 4. The CDR3 region has the DNA TGTGCCAGCAGCAAGGGACAGACGAACACTGAAGCTTTCTTT. The encoded protein is CASSKGQTNTEAFF.

At least ten counts were recorded for this clonotype. The chain recombines TRBV27 with TRBJ1-6, with TRBD1 matching 7 bases. From germline, CDR1 is MNHEY and CDR2 SMNVEV (reference sequence). V shed 5 bases, J shed 8 bases, and the junction held 12 bases outside the gene matches. The CDR3 totals 16 residues. The CDR3 DNA sequence: TGTGCCAGCAGTATCGGGACAGAGGTGGGGCATTCACCCCTCCACTTT. This gives the protein CASSIGTEVGHSPLHF.

V gene TRBV12-3 or TRBV12-4 combines with J gene TRBJ1-3; D is unresolved. The CDR3 runs 14 residues. Trimming took off 2 bases at V and 7 bases at J, with 12 bases between the two ends. The CDR3 DNA follows: TGTGCCAGCAGTTTACTCCCTGGGTGGAACACCATATATTTT. Translating it yields CASSLLPGWNTIYF.

This clonotype was recorded many times. The chain has TRBV28 and TRBJ2-3, with TRBD2 identical over 7 bases. In germline, CDR1 is MDHEN, CDR2 SYDVKM. V lost 1 base to trimming and J lost 6 bases; unmatched junction nucleotides: 1. The CDR3 is 13 amino acids. The CDR3 nucleotides read TGTGCCAGCAGTTTATTTAGCGGGGATACGCAGTATTTT. It codes for CASSLFSGDTQYF.

The V call is TRBV12-3 or TRBV12-4, the J call TRBJ1-2; D call uncertain. Trimming took 9 bases from V and 3 from J, leaving 11 bases between them. The CDR3 contains 12 residues. This chain's CDR3 is CASGPADYGYTF. Here the CDR3 DNA reads TGTGCCAGTGGTCCAGCGGACTATGGCTACACCTTC.

On this clonotype: A read error may explain this, as a much larger clone is one base away. The J gene is TRBJ1-5, the V gene TRBV6-6; the D is unclear. CDR3 length equals 14 residues. Trimming removed 7 bases at V and 0 bases at J, with 10 bases between. The germline CDR1 and CDR2 sequences are MNHNY and SVGAGI (reference sequence). CDR3 nucleotides: TGTGCCAGCAACCTCTTCAGTAGCAATCAGCCCCAGCATTTT. This sequence encodes CASNLFSSNQPQHF.

A word on this clonotype: This clone may be a read error of a much larger clone one base away. The V and J genes are TRBV6-2 or TRBV6-3 and TRBJ2-7; the D is unclear. CDR1 and CDR2 (germline): MNHEY, SVGEGT. The CDR3 has 12 amino acids. CDR3 DNA: TGTGCCAGCGGTTACTCCTCGCGGGAGCAGTACTTC. The encoded protein is CASGYSSREQYF.

With respect to this clonotype: Sequence at one end of the junction differs from germline and may be a read error. V gene TRBV7-8 combines with J gene TRBJ2-7, with 12 positions matching TRBD2. The CDR3 covers 17 residues. Germline assignment: CDR1 SGHVS and CDR2 FQNEAQ. This CDR3 is CASSFSTSGGPSCEQYF. The CDR3 coding sequence is TGTGCCAGCAGCTTCTCGACTAGCGGGGGTCCCTCCTGCGAGCAGTACTTC.

This chain links TRBV3-1 with TRBJ1-5; no reliable D call. The CDR3 runs to 15 residues. Germline loops: CDR1 LGHDT, CDR2 YNNKEL (reference sequence). The ends were cut back, 0 bases at V and 1 base at J, with 7 bases in the middle. CDR3 loop: CASSQDYSSNQPQHF. CDR3 DNA: TGTGCCAGCAGCCAAGATTACAGCAGCAATCAGCCCCAGCATTTT. Complete variable domain (other parts from reference TRBV3-1 and TRBJ1-5): DTAVSQTPKYLVTQMGNDKSIKCEQNLGHDTMYWYKQDSKKFLKIMFSYNNKELIINETVPNRFSPKSPDKAHLNLHINSLELGDSAVYFCASSQDYSSNQPQHFGDGTRLSIL.

The rearrangement uses TRBV7-6 and TRBJ1-1; D remains unclear. This CDR3 comprises 13 residues. The V and J ends lost 5 bases and 4 bases respectively, with 11 bases between them. Looked up from germline, CDR1 is SGHVS and CDR2 is FNYEAQ. Here the CDR3 reads CASSEENLTEAFF. DNA for the CDR3: TGTGCCAGCAGCGAAGAAAATCTCACTGAAGCTTTCTTT.

This clonotype was found a few times. The chain has TRBV27 and TRBJ2-4; D is perhaps TRBD1 (6 bases). CDR3 size: 12 residues. Germline CDR1 and CDR2: MNHEY and SMNVEV (reference sequence). Trimming took off 7 bases at V and 3 bases at J, with 7 bases between the two ends. CDR3 region: CASKGVKNIQYF. The CDR3 region has the DNA TGTGCCAGCAAGGGGGTCAAAAACATTCAGTACTTC.

This clonotype was recorded many times. The genes are TRBV6-5 and TRBJ2-6; D possibly corresponds to TRBD1 (5 bases). The CDR3 covers 14 residues. Trimming left V 6 bases short and J 2 bases short, with 8 bases between. Germline values: CDR1 MNHEY, CDR2 SVGAGI. The DNA of the CDR3 is TGTGCCAGCAGCGACAGCGCTGGGGCCAACGTCCTGACTTTC. Translating gives CASSDSAGANVLTF.

The chain has TRBV6-5 and TRBJ2-7; TRBD1 matches 10 bases. CDR1 is MNHEY and CDR2 is SVGAGI in the germline V gene. J was trimmed by 4 bases and V by 3 bases; bases with no gene match: 9. The CDR3 covers 16 residues. DNA for the CDR3: TGTGCCAGCAGTTATGAGTATCGACAGGGGGCTTACGAGCAGTACTTC. It encodes CASSYEYRQGAYEQYF.

Note on this clonotype: This could be a read error, since a much larger clone is one nucleotide away. The chain is built from TRBV29-1 and TRBJ2-1; D might be TRBD1 (6 bases). V gave up 7 bases and J gave up 6 bases, with 22 bases separating them. The CDR3 spans 15 residues. In germline, CDR1 is SQVTM, CDR2 ANQGSEA. The CDR3 DNA reads as TGCAGCGCTCTCGTACAGGGCTCCGCGATCAATGAGCAGTTCTTC. Its protein is CSALVQGSAINEQFF.

About this clonotype itself: A much larger clone lies a single base off, so this may be a read error. The chain recombines TRBV11-2 with TRBJ2-1, with 8 bases fitting TRBD2. CDR1 is SGHAT and CDR2 is FQNNGV in the germline V gene. The CDR3 is 12 amino acids. CDR3 protein: CASTGLGNEQLF. As DNA, the CDR3 is TGTGCCAGTACGGGACTAGGCAATGAGCAGCTCTTC. The full variable domain, rest sourced from reference TRBV11-2 and TRBJ2-1, is EAGVAQSPRYKIIEKRQSVAFWCNPISGHATLYWYQQILGQGPKLLIQFQNNGVVDDSQLPKDRFSAERLKGVDSTLKIQPAKLEDSAVYLCASTGLGNEQLFGPGTRLTVL.

This clonotype was seen more than once but under ten times. This chain joins TRBV2 and TRBJ1-1; D remains ambiguous. Germline lookup yields CDR1 SNHLY and CDR2 FYNNEI. This CDR3 is 11 amino acids long. Trimming took off 8 bases at V and 11 bases at J, with 15 bases between the two ends. Here the CDR3 DNA reads TGTGCCAGCGTCGACTGGACTGGGGCTTTCTTT. Translating gives CASVDWTGAFF.

This clonotype was recorded at least ten times. Because the CDR3's place on the DNA is in doubt, the DNA is left out and the CDR3 is given as listed by TCRdb. The chain employs TRBV12-3 or TRBV12-4 and TRBJ2-3; TRBD2 reflects the table's D call only, with no check against the DNA. A total of 16 residues make up the CDR3, ends included. The chain's CDR3 is CASSSSTSGRTDTQYF.

The chain recombines TRBV6-5 with TRBJ2-1, with TRBD2 matching 9 bases. The CDR3 is 16 residues long. The germline V gene encodes CDR1 MNHEY and CDR2 SVGAGI. The V segment lost 6 bases and the J segment 0 bases; nucleotides outside the gene matches: 6. The CDR3 spells CASSGTSRSSYNEQFF. CDR3 DNA: TGTGCCAGCAGCGGGACTAGCCGAAGCTCCTACAATGAGCAGTTCTTC.

There are many counts of this clonotype. The CDR3 nucleotides are TGCAGCGTTGAATTATCCGCGAACACCGGGGAGCTGTTTTTT. Translation: CSVELSANTGELFF. The chain combines TRBV29-1 with TRBJ2-2; D gene unclear. Germline CDR1 reads SQVTM; CDR2 reads ANQGSEA. This CDR3 comprises 14 residues. Trimming shortened V by 2 bases and J by 0 bases, and 7 bases separated the two germline ends.